This T cell receptor beta chain was sequenced for a study of blood T cell repertoires in COVID-19 (TCRdb year 2020). A note on the overall study: Collaborator samples came from the United States, Italy and Spain and covered acute and convalescent phases of COVID-19. The sample metadata nearly always contained a de-identified subject ID, COVID-19 status, age in years and sex. The samples were drawn from two sources: the first 160 participants of the ongoing ImmuneRACE study, and 1,000 to 1,500 subjects contributed by 6 global collaborators. The repertoires were made available in a free public database intended to serve as a resource for research on the immune response to SARS-CoV-2. The prospective study material was composed of cDNA or gDNA derived from T cells, B-cell-depleted T cells, or PBMCs. Subjects who had been exposed to COVID-19, were actively infected with it, or had recovered from it provided the deeply sampled blood TCRbeta repertoires that made up the dataset. Where available, HLA class I and class II types were taken from metadata supplied by the sample provider and were not determined by assay-based typing.

The collaborating institutions used their own protocols to collect whole blood in K2EDTA tubes. Collaborator samples were shipped for TCRbeta analysis as frozen whole blood, isolated PBMCs, or DNA extracted from either sample type. Beyond this particular receptor, the publication reports: The amount of clinical and demographic metadata varied by source and participant and was provided uncurated.

The immunoSEQ Assay, a bias-controlled multiplex PCR, was used to amplify TCRbeta CDR3 regions from genomic DNA. For the original study's pipeline: Nucleated cell counts per sample were estimated from amplification of reference gene primers within the assay. Sequence reads were collapsed and filtered to measure the absolute abundance of every unique TCRbeta CDR3 rearrangement. Productive Simpson clonality was computed per sample as the square root of Simpson's diversity index over productive rearrangements. TCRdb stores this immuneACCESS table with in-frame sequences only. Part of the clones is absent; in the studies checked, under half of the shortfall reflects unresolved V genes, and no reason is known for the rest. That table supplies the V and J calls and clone size; D and trimming were determined from the DNA. The sample table shows roughly 150,000 clones, and approximately 84% are seen once. The ten largest clones capture approximately 15% of the sample.

Remarks on this clone: Its antigen specificity is not known. No base quality information exists; no much larger clone differs at one position.

The clonotype was recovered from an elderly woman with acute or convalescent COVID-19. Sequencing was done on a sample of peripheral blood.

The CDR3 region: CASSSQGAGAYGYTF. The DNA sequence reads TGCGCCAGCAGTTCACAGGGGGCCGGCGCCTATGGCTACACCTTC. The chain employs TRBV4-1 and TRBJ1-2; the central 9 bases match TRBD1. There are 15 amino acids in the CDR3, from cysteine to phenylalanine inclusive. The entry retains the CDR3 DNA only, 45 bases that are in frame from base 1. Germline trimming amounts to 6 bases on V and 4 bases on J, with 9 as the count of junction bases outside the gene matches. CDR1 and CDR2 are drawn from the germline V gene: MGHRA, YSYEKL.